This T cell receptor beta chain was obtained from a study of blood T cells in healthy people across ages. General observations from the study: Diversity was higher, and naive CD4+ cells more numerous, in long-lived donors than in aged donors.

The sample, around 10 milliliters of peripheral blood, was drawn from each donor. Per sample, no less than 5 micrograms of total RNA were extracted. Using a J-beta primer mix together with a sample-barcoded 5' primer, a second PCR was run for roughly 7 to 11 cycles. MiXCR was run by TCRdb on the 5' RACE reads, yielding one entry per CDR3 protein. The sample includes around 1.5 million distinct CDR3 sequences, about 35% of them seen just once. Details on this clonotype: Its target is not known.

CDR1 is LNHNV and CDR2 is YYDKDF in the germline V gene (reference sequence). The CDR3 spans 11 residues. With 0 bases removed from V and 6 bases from J, the gap between germline ends came to 0 bases. The chain uses TRBV15 and TRBJ2-1, with D unclear. The sequenced sample consisted of blood. The source of this sequence is a woman aged 25 to 39 in good health. The CDR3 protein is CATSRDNEQFF. The CDR3 nucleotides are TGTGCCACCAGCAGAGACAATGAGCAGTTCTTC.